The source of this T cell receptor (beta chain) is a study of blood T cells in healthy people across ages. Sample-barcoded 5' priming and a J-beta primer mix drove a second PCR of about 6 to 12 cycles. Through a template-switch adaptor with 12 random nucleotides, each cDNA molecule received a tag. All samples gave at least 2.5 million CDR3-containing paired-end reads. TCRdb re-analysed the 5' RACE reads in MiXCR, keeping a single row per CDR3 protein. The table lists about 1.4 million distinct CDR3 sequences, approximately 60% of them singletons. CDR3 length equals 19 residues. Every donor provided roughly 9.1 milliliters of peripheral blood.

The chain carries TRBV21-1 and TRBJ2-5; the D segment call TRBD2 is taken from the table without a DNA check. The last part of the DNA fits TRBJ2-7 better; the J call may be wrong. TRBV21-1 is annotated as a pseudogene. The clonotype comes from a man aged 18 to 35 in good health. Input material: blood. The CDR3 is CASSNTEIPSRDQTDEQYF. In DNA form, the CDR3 reads TGTGCCAGCAGCAACACAGAGATACCCTCTAGGGACCAGACGGACGAGCAGTACTTC.